The TCR beta chain described here comes from a study of post-analysis software for immune sequencing data. Unique molecular identifiers featured in each of the TCR beta cDNA libraries. MiXCR was run by TCRdb on the PCR reads, yielding one entry per CDR3 protein. The sample includes roughly 670,000 distinct CDR3 sequences, roughly three fifths of them seen just once. Germline V CDR1 and CDR2: MNHEY, SVGAGI. This CDR3 region has 15 residues. Study-level findings and limits: F measure grouped same-batch samples tightly together. In multiple sclerosis, normalized Chao1 diversity was significantly below that of controls. With TRBV5-6, TRBV5-1 and TRBV20-1 included, a handful of TRBV segments were more frequent in patients than in controls.

For this clonotype: Its antigen is currently unknown. The junction departs from the called germline gene at one end, perhaps through a read error.

This chain links TRBV6-5 with TRBJ2-4, with TRBD1 matching 7 bases. This TCR was recovered from a girl aged 2 to 10 with multiple sclerosis. Input material: blood. The CDR3, as DNA: TGTGCCAGCAGCACGGGACAGCGAGCCGAAAACATTCAGTACTTC. Translated, it gives CASSTGQRAENIQYF.